This TCR beta chain was sequenced in a study of blood T cell repertoires in COVID-19. Across the study: Samples of COVID-19 (acute and convalescent) were obtained from the United States, Italy and Spain. T cells, B-cell-depleted T cells, or PBMCs provided the cDNA or gDNA that served as material.

Sequenced by immunoSEQ multiplex PCR; TCRdb stores in-frame clones only, minus some. The repertoire holds some 240,000 clones, over 75% seen once, with more than 2% in the top ten. Recruited during active infection, patients (from Seattle) were subsequently followed longitudinally. The V gene's germline CDR1 is LNHNV and CDR2 YYDKDF (reference sequence). J lost 7 bases, V lost 0 bases, and 5 bases had no gene match. The CDR3 has 16 residues. This TCR was recovered from a woman in her 70s with COVID-19, enrolled during active disease. This sequence joins TRBV15 and TRBJ2-1, with TRBD2 identical over 11 bases. Material for sequencing was peripheral blood. The CDR3 DNA is TGTGCCACCAGCAGAGATATAGCGGGAGGGCTGAATGAGCAGTTCTTC. It codes for CATSRDIAGGLNEQFF.